Listed below are T cell receptor beta chains from one sample, sequenced in a study of blood T cell repertoires in COVID-19. Data came from immunoSEQ multiplex PCR; TCRdb stores just in-frame clones and leaves some out. The sample has approximately 210,000 clones, around 80% seen once. The specimen was PBMCs or T cells enriched from blood (not recorded which). Receptor source: a woman aged 45-59 years with acute COVID-19. CDR3s include the opening cysteine and the closing phenylalanine or tryptophan. Fields, in order: CDR3 protein, CDR3 DNA, clone size, V gene, J gene, D gene. The D gene is left open where the match is weak. A row's size may be missing; if present it is once, few, many or a size class.

CDR3 protein: CAWGSGQEITEAFF
CDR3 DNA: TGTGCCTGGGGATCGGGACAGGAGATCACTGAAGCTTTCTTT
clone size: -
V gene: TRBV30
J gene: TRBJ1-1
D gene: TRBD1

CDR3 protein: CASRNRQRLAGQFF
CDR3 DNA: TGTGCCAGCAGGAATCGACAGAGACTAGCGGGGCAGTTCTTC
clone size: -
V gene: TRBV28
J gene: TRBJ2-1
D gene: TRBD2

CDR3 protein: CASLREAAGLYNSPLHF
CDR3 DNA: TGTGCCAGCCTACGGGAAGCTGCCGGGCTCTATAATTCACCCCTCCACTTT
clone size: -
V gene: TRBV27
J gene: TRBJ1-6
D gene: -

CDR3 protein: CASSRGQENSPLHF
CDR3 DNA: TGTGCCAGCAGCCGAGGACAGGAGAATTCACCCCTCCACTTT
clone size: -
V gene: TRBV5-4
J gene: TRBJ1-6
D gene: TRBD1

CDR3 protein: CTSSQVAGGFTDTQYF
CDR3 DNA: TGCACCAGCAGCCAGGTAGCGGGGGGCTTCACAGATACGCAGTATTTT
clone size: -
V gene: TRBV1
J gene: TRBJ2-3
D gene: -

CDR3 protein: CASSFLPPGTSGTDTQYF
CDR3 DNA: TGTGCCAGCAGCTTCCTACCCCCCGGGACTAGCGGAACAGATACGCAGTATTTT
clone size: -
V gene: TRBV11-3
J gene: TRBJ2-3
D gene: TRBD2

CDR3 protein: CASSLSRLANYGYTF
CDR3 DNA: TGTGCCAGCAGTTTAAGCCGATTAGCTAACTATGGCTACACCTTC
clone size: -
V gene: TRBV27
J gene: TRBJ1-2
D gene: -

CDR3 protein: CAARGYNEQFF
CDR3 DNA: TGTGCCGCTAGGGGCTACAATGAGCAGTTCTTC
clone size: -
V gene: TRBV28
J gene: TRBJ2-1
D gene: -

CDR3 protein: CASSRGQVRGKLFF
CDR3 DNA: TGTGCCAGCAGCCGCGGACAGGTCAGGGGAAAACTGTTTTTT
clone size: -
V gene: TRBV28
J gene: TRBJ1-4
D gene: TRBD1

CDR3 protein: CASSIVGLALKSSYNEQFF
CDR3 DNA: TGTGCCAGTAGTATAGTCGGACTAGCGCTAAAGAGCTCCTACAATGAGCAGTTCTTC
clone size: -
V gene: TRBV19
J gene: TRBJ2-1
D gene: TRBD2

CDR3 protein: CASSLTGGESLSTDTQYF
CDR3 DNA: TGTGCCAGCAGCCTGACAGGGGGCGAGTCCTTAAGCACAGATACGCAGTATTTT
clone size: -
V gene: TRBV7-6
J gene: TRBJ2-3
D gene: TRBD1

CDR3 protein: CASSQDRGANSPLHF
CDR3 DNA: TGCGCCAGCAGCCAGGACAGGGGGGCGAATTCACCCCTCCACTTT
clone size: few
V gene: TRBV4-1
J gene: TRBJ1-6
D gene: TRBD1

CDR3 protein: CASSVDGGVAEAFF
CDR3 DNA: TGTGCCAGCAGCGTAGACGGCGGAGTGGCTGAAGCTTTCTTT
clone size: -
V gene: TRBV9
J gene: TRBJ1-1
D gene: -

CDR3 protein: CASSSRDSSYGYTF
CDR3 DNA: TGTGCCAGCAGCTCGCGGGACAGCTCTTATGGCTACACCTTC
clone size: -
V gene: TRBV5-6
J gene: TRBJ1-2
D gene: TRBD1

CDR3 protein: CASSQDRGRYAFF
CDR3 DNA: TGTGCCAGCAGCCAAGACAGGGGGCGTTATGCTTTCTTT
clone size: -
V gene: TRBV4-2
J gene: TRBJ1-1
D gene: TRBD1

CDR3 protein: CASSSNEVGQYF
CDR3 DNA: TGTGCCAGCAGTTCGAACGAGGTCGGTCAGTACTTC
clone size: -
V gene: TRBV6-6
J gene: TRBJ2-4
D gene: -

CDR3 protein: CASSYPRDRADEQFF
CDR3 DNA: TGTGCCAGCAGTTACCCTCGCGACAGGGCGGATGAGCAGTTCTTC
clone size: -
V gene: TRBV6-2/TRBV6-3
J gene: TRBJ2-1
D gene: TRBD1

CDR3 protein: CASSLLDRGNYGYTF
CDR3 DNA: TGTGCCAGCAGCCTCCTGGACAGGGGAAACTATGGCTACACCTTC
clone size: -
V gene: TRBV7-8
J gene: TRBJ1-2
D gene: TRBD1

CDR3 protein: CASSKDRDGNTIYF
CDR3 DNA: TGTGCCAGCTCGAAGGACAGGGATGGAAACACCATATATTTT
clone size: -
V gene: TRBV18
J gene: TRBJ1-3
D gene: TRBD1

CDR3 protein: CASSYAGTSPEAFF
CDR3 DNA: TGTGCCAGCAGTTACGCGGGAACCTCGCCGGAAGCTTTCTTT
clone size: -
V gene: TRBV6-5
J gene: TRBJ1-1
D gene: -

CDR3 protein: CASSETGDQPQHF
CDR3 DNA: TGCGCCAGCAGTGAGACCGGGGATCAGCCCCAGCATTTT
clone size: once
V gene: TRBV10-2
J gene: TRBJ1-5
D gene: -

CDR3 protein: CASRGPNQPQHF
CDR3 DNA: TGTGCCAGCAGGGGCCCCAATCAGCCCCAGCATTTT
clone size: -
V gene: TRBV28
J gene: TRBJ1-5
D gene: -

CDR3 protein: CASSEVAQPQHF
CDR3 DNA: TGCGCCAGCAGTGAAGTGGCACAGCCCCAGCATTTT
clone size: few
V gene: TRBV10-1
J gene: TRBJ1-5
D gene: -

CDR3 protein: CASSSPNGVGTLHF
CDR3 DNA: TGTGCCAGCAGTTCCCCCAACGGGGTGGGTACCCTCCACTTT
clone size: few
V gene: TRBV28
J gene: TRBJ1-6
D gene: -

CDR3 protein: CASSPGGTGYGYTF
CDR3 DNA: TGTGCCAGCAGCCCTGGGGGGACAGGCTATGGCTACACCTTC
clone size: -
V gene: TRBV11-1
J gene: TRBJ1-2
D gene: TRBD1

CDR3 protein: CAKARPGLTEAFF
CDR3 DNA: TGTGCCAAAGCACGGCCAGGTCTCACTGAAGCTTTCTTT
clone size: few
V gene: TRBV2
J gene: TRBJ1-1
D gene: -

CDR3 protein: CSVVGVGGSYNEQFF
CDR3 DNA: TGCAGCGTTGTAGGGGTAGGGGGCTCCTACAATGAGCAGTTCTTC
clone size: few
V gene: TRBV29-1
J gene: TRBJ2-1
D gene: -

CDR3 protein: CASSSNPRSAGGMEIF
CDR3 DNA: TGCGCCAGCAGCTCTAATCCCCGTTCAGCGGGGGGCATGGAGATCTTC
clone size: -
V gene: TRBV10-2
J gene: TRBJ2-1
D gene: TRBD2

CDR3 protein: CASSEVGTVSYNEQFF
CDR3 DNA: TGTGCCAGCAGTGAAGTCGGTACAGTCTCCTACAATGAGCAGTTCTTC
clone size: -
V gene: TRBV2
J gene: TRBJ2-1
D gene: -

CDR3 protein: CASSVRGLVAGELFF
CDR3 DNA: TGTGCCAGCAGCGTTAGGGGCCTAGTGGCCGGGGAGCTGTTTTTT
clone size: once
V gene: TRBV3-1/TRBV3-2
J gene: TRBJ2-2
D gene: -

CDR3 protein: CASSQDPSPGELFF
CDR3 DNA: TGCGCCAGCAGCCAAGATCCCAGTCCCGGGGAGCTGTTTTTT
clone size: -
V gene: TRBV4-3
J gene: TRBJ2-2
D gene: -

CDR3 protein: CASSLGGARVNEKLFF
CDR3 DNA: TGTGCCAGCAGTTTAGGTGGGGCCAGGGTTAATGAAAAACTGTTTTTT
clone size: -
V gene: TRBV28
J gene: TRBJ1-4
D gene: -

CDR3 protein: CASSPPGQGRLHF
CDR3 DNA: TGTGCCAGCTCGCCTCCAGGGCAGGGTCGCCTCCACTTT
clone size: once
V gene: TRBV18
J gene: TRBJ1-6
D gene: -

CDR3 protein: CASSQERDRGSSAFF
CDR3 DNA: TGTGCCAGCAGCCAAGAACGGGACAGGGGGTCGAGCGCTTTCTTT
clone size: -
V gene: TRBV4-2
J gene: TRBJ1-1
D gene: TRBD1

CDR3 protein: CASSRGPLDIVAFF
CDR3 DNA: TGTGCCAGCAGCCGGGGGCCCCTTGATATAGTAGCTTTCTTT
clone size: -
V gene: TRBV7-8
J gene: TRBJ1-1
D gene: -

CDR3 protein: CASSLSNYISYNEQFF
CDR3 DNA: TGTGCCAGCAGCTTGTCCAACTATATCTCCTACAATGAGCAGTTCTTC
clone size: few
V gene: TRBV5-6
J gene: TRBJ2-1
D gene: -

CDR3 protein: CASSLDWTENTEAFF
CDR3 DNA: TGTGCCAGCAGCTTGGATTGGACTGAGAACACTGAAGCTTTCTTT
clone size: -
V gene: TRBV5-4
J gene: TRBJ1-1
D gene: -

CDR3 protein: CASSESAGASLTETQYF
CDR3 DNA: TGTGCCAGCAGTGAATCCGCAGGGGCCTCCCTGACGGAGACCCAGTACTTC
clone size: -
V gene: TRBV25-1
J gene: TRBJ2-5
D gene: -

CDR3 protein: CASSGQSFEAFF
CDR3 DNA: TGTGCCAGCAGCGGACAGTCCTTTGAAGCTTTCTTT
clone size: -
V gene: TRBV2
J gene: TRBJ1-1
D gene: -

CDR3 protein: CASSPQTGLAEDGYTF
CDR3 DNA: TGTGCCAGCTCACCTCAGACAGGGCTCGCGGAGGATGGCTACACCTTC
clone size: -
V gene: TRBV18
J gene: TRBJ1-2
D gene: TRBD1

CDR3 protein: CASSSTLGTGKETQYF
CDR3 DNA: TGTGCCAGCAGCTCCACCCTTGGGACAGGGAAAGAGACCCAGTACTTC
clone size: -
V gene: TRBV7-8
J gene: TRBJ2-5
D gene: TRBD1